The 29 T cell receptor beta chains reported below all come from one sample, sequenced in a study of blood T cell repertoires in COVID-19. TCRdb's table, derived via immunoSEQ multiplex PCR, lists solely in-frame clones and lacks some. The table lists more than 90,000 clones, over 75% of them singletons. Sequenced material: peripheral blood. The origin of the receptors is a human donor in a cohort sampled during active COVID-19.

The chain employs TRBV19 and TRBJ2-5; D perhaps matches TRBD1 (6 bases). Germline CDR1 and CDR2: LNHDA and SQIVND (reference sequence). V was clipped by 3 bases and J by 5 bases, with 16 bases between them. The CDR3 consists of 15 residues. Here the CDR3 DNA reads TGTGCCAGTAGTATCACAGGGCGGAGTGGGGAGACCCAGTACTTC. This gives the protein CASSITGRSGETQYF. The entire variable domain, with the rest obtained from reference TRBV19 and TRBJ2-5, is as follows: DGGITQSPKYLFRKEGQNVTLSCEQNLNHDAMYWYRQDPGQGLRLIYYSQIVNDFQKGDIAEGYSVSREKKESFPLTVTSAQKNPTAFYLCASSITGRSGETQYFGPGTRLLVL.

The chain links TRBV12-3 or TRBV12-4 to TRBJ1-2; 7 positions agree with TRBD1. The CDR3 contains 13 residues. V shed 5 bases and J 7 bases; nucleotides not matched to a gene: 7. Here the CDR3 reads CASSGNRGGGYTF. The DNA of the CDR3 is TGTGCCAGCAGTGGCAACAGGGGCGGTGGCTACACCTTC.

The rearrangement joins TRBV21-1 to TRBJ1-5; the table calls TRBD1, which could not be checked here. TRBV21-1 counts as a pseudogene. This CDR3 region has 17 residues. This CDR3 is CASPLKITGYSNQPQHF. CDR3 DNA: TGTGCCAGCCCTTTAAAGATCACAGGCTATAGCAATCAGCCCCAGCATTTT.

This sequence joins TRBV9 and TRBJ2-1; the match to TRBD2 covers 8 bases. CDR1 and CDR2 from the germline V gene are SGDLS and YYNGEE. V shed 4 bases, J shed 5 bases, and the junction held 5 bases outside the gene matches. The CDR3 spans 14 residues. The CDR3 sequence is CASSSSGANNEQFF. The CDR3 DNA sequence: TGTGCCAGCAGCAGTAGCGGGGCGAACAATGAGCAGTTCTTC.

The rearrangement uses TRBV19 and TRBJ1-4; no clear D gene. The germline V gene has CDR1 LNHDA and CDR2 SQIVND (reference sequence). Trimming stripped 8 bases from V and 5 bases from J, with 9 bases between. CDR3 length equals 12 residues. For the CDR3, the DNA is TGTGCCAGTGTGTCCTTCAATGAAAAACTGTTTTTT. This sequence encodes CASVSFNEKLFF. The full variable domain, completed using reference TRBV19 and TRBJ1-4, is DGGITQSPKYLFRKEGQNVTLSCEQNLNHDAMYWYRQDPGQGLRLIYYSQIVNDFQKGDIAEGYSVSREKKESFPLTVTSAQKNPTAFYLCASVSFNEKLFFGSGTQLSVL.

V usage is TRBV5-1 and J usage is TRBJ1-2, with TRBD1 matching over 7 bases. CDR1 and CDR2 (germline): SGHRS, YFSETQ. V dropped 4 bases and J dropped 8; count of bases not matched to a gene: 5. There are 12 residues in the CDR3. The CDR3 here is CASSQGGEGYTF. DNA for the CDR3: TGCGCCAGCAGCCAAGGGGGCGAAGGCTACACCTTC.

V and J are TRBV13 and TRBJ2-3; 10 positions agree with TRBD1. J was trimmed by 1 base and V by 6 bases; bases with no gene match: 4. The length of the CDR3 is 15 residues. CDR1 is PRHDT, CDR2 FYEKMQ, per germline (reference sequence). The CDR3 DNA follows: TGTGCCAGCAGTTCCGGGACAGGGGGCACAGATACGCAGTATTTT. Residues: CASSSGTGGTDTQYF.

This CDR3 is CASSVAGVTYNEQFF. The CDR3 region has the DNA TGTGCCAGCAGCGTAGCTGGAGTTACATACAATGAGCAGTTCTTC. This chain links TRBV9 with TRBJ2-1; D not certain. V gave up 0 bases and J gave up 4 bases, with 11 bases separating them. This CDR3 spans 15 amino acids. The germline V gene encodes CDR1 SGDLS and CDR2 YYNGEE.

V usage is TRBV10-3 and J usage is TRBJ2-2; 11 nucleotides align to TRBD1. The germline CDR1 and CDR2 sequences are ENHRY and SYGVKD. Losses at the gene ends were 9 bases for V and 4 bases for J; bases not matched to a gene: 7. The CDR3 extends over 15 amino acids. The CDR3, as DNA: TGTGCCATTTCCTCCGGACAGGGGGCCACCGGGGAGCTGTTTTTT. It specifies CAISSGQGATGELFF.

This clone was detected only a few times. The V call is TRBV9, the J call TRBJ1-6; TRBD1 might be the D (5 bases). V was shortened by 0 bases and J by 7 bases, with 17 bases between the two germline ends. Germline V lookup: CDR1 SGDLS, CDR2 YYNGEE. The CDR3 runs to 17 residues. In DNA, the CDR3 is TGTGCCAGCAGCGTAGGCAACCCACAGGATCCCAATTCACCCCTCCACTTT. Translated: CASSVGNPQDPNSPLHF.

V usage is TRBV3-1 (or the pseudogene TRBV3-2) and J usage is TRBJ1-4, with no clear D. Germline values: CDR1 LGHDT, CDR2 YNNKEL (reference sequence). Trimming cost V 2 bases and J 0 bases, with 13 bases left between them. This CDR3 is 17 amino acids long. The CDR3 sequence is CASSQRNHGATNEKLFF. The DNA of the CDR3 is TGTGCCAGCAGCCAACGCAACCACGGTGCAACTAATGAAAAACTGTTTTTT.

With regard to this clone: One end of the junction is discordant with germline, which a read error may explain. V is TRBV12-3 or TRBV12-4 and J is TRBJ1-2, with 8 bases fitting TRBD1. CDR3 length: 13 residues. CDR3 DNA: TGTGCCAGCAGGGCGGCAGGGGGCATCCGAAAATTTTTC. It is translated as CASRAAGGIRKFF.

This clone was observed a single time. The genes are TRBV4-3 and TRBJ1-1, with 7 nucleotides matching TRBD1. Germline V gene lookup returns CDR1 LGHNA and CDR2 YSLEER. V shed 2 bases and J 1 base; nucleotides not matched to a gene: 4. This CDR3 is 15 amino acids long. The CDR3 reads CASSQSGTANTEAFF. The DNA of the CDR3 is TGCGCCAGCAGCCAATCAGGGACAGCGAACACTGAAGCTTTCTTT.

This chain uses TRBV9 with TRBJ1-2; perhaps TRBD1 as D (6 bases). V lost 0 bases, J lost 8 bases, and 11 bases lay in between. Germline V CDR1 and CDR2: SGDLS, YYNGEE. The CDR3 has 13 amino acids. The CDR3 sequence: CASSVEGVGGYTF. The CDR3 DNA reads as TGTGCCAGCAGCGTAGAGGGGGTTGGGGGCTACACCTTC.

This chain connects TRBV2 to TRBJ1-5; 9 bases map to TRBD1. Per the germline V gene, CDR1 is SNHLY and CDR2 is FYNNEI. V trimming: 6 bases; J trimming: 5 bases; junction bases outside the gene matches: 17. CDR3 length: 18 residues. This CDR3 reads CASSITPTGGTKDQPQHF. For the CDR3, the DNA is TGTGCCAGCAGCATCACCCCGACAGGGGGTACCAAAGATCAGCCCCAGCATTTT.

The CDR3 sequence is CASSLLSSGGYEQYF. CDR3 coding DNA: TGCGCCAGCAGCTTGTTGTCTAGCGGGGGCTACGAGCAGTACTTC. This chain joins TRBV5-1 and TRBJ2-7, with 10 bases lining up with TRBD2. J gave up 3 bases and V 1 base, and 4 bases lay outside the gene matches. Germline V gives CDR1 SGHRS, CDR2 YFSETQ. The CDR3 is 15 residues long.

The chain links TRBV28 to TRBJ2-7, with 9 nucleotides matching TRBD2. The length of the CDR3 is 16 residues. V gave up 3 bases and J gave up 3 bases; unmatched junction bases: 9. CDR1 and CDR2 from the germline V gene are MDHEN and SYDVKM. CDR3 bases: TGTGCCAGCAGTTTCGGTATAATAGCGGGAGACTACGAGCAGTACTTC. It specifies CASSFGIIAGDYEQYF.

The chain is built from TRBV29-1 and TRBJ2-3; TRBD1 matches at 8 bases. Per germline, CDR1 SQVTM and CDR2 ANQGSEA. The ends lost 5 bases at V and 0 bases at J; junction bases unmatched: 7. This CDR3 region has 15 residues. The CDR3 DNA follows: TGCAGCGTTTCCCCAGGGGGCGCGAGCACAGATACGCAGTATTTT. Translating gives CSVSPGGASTDTQYF.

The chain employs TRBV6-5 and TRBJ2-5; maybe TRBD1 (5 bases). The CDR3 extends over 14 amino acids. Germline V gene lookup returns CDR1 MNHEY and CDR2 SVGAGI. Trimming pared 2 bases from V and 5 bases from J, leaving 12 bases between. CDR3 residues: CASSYIRGAETQYF. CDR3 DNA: TGTGCCAGCAGTTACATAAGGGGCGCGGAGACCCAGTACTTC.

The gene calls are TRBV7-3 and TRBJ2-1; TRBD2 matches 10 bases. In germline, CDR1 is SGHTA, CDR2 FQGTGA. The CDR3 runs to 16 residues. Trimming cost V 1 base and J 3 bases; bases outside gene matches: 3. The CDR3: CASSLSPSGSYNEQFF. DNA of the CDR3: TGTGCCAGCAGCTTAAGTCCTAGCGGGAGCTACAATGAGCAGTTCTTC.

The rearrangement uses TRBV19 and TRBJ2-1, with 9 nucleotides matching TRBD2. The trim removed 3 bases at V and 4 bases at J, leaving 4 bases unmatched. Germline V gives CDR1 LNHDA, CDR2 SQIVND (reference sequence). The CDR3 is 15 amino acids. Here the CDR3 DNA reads TGTGCCAGTAGTATCTCGCTAGCGGGGTACAATGAGCAGTTCTTC. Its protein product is CASSISLAGYNEQFF. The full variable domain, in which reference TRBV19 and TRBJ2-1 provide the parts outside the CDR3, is DGGITQSPKYLFRKEGQNVTLSCEQNLNHDAMYWYRQDPGQGLRLIYYSQIVNDFQKGDIAEGYSVSREKKESFPLTVTSAQKNPTAFYLCASSISLAGYNEQFFGPGTRLTVL.

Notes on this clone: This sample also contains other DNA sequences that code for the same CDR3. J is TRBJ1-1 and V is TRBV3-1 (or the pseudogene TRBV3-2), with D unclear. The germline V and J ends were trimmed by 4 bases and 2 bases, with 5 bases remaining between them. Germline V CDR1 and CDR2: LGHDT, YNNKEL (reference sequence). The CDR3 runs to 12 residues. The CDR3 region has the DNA TGTGCCAGCAGCCTAGTAAACACTGAAGCTTTCTTT. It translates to CASSLVNTEAFF.

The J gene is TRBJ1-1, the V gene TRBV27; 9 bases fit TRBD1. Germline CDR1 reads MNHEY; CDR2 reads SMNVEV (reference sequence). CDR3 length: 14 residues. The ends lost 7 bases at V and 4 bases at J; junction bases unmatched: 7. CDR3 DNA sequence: TGTGCCAGCACCTCGACAGGGGGAGTCACTGAAGCTTTCTTT. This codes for CASTSTGGVTEAFF.

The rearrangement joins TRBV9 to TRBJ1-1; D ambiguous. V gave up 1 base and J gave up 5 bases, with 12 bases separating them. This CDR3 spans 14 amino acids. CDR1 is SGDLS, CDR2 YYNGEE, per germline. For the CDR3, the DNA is TGTGCCAGCAGCGTATCCGGGTATAGGACTGAAGCTTTCTTT. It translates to CASSVSGYRTEAFF.

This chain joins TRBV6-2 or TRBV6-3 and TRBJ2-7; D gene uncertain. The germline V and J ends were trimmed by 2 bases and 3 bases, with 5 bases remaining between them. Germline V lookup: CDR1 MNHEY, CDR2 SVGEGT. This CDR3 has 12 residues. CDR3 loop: CASSYASYEQYF. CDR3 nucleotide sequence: TGTGCCAGCAGTTACGCTAGCTACGAGCAGTACTTC.

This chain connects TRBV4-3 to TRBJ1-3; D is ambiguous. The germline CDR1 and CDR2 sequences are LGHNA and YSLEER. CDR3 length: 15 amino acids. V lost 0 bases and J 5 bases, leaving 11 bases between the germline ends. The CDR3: CASSQDARIRNTIYF. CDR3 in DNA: TGCGCCAGCAGCCAAGATGCGCGGATCCGAAACACCATATATTTT.

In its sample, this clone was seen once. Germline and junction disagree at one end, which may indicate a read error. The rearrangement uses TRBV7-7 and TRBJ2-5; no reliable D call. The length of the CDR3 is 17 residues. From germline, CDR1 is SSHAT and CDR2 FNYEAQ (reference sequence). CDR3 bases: TGTGCTAGCAGCCCCGCCCCGCGGTTATCCCTTACAGAGACCCAGTACTTC. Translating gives CASSPAPRLSLTETQYF.

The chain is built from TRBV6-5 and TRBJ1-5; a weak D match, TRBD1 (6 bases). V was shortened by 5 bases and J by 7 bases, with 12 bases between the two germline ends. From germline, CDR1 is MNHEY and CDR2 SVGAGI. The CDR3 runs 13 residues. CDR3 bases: TGTGCCAGCAGTCTATCAGGGGAGCAGCCCCAGCATTTT. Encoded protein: CASSLSGEQPQHF.

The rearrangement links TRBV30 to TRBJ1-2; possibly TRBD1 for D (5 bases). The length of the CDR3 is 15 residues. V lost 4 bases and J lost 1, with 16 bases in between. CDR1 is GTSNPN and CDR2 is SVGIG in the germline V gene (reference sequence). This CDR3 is CAWIKDSTVNYGYTF. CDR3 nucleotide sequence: TGTGCCTGGATTAAAGATTCGACAGTTAACTATGGCTACACCTTC.